Listed here are 16 T cell receptor beta chains from one sample, sequenced in a study of blood T cell repertoires in COVID-19. Profiled with immunoSEQ multiplex PCR; TCRdb holds only in-frame clones, not every one. The table lists around 320,000 clones, nearly 90% of them singletons. Sequencing was carried out using PBMCs or T cells enriched from blood (not recorded which). Receptor source: a woman between 18 and 29 years old with acute COVID-19.

V is TRBV18 and J is TRBJ1-2, with a weak D call TRBD1 (6 bases). CDR1 is KGHSH and CDR2 is LQKENI in the germline V gene. V lost 3 bases and J 5 bases, leaving 13 bases between the germline ends. This CDR3 contains 14 residues. This CDR3 is CASSPRQAGYGYTF. CDR3 bases: TGTGCCAGCTCACCCCGACAGGCAGGTTATGGCTACACCTTC.

The chain couples TRBV2 to TRBJ2-4, with D unresolved. CDR1 and CDR2 from the germline V gene are SNHLY and FYNNEI. V was cut by 6 bases and J by 11 bases, with 14 bases left in between. The CDR3 covers 12 residues. The chain's CDR3 is CASSHRILVQYF. In DNA form, the CDR3 reads TGTGCCAGCAGCCATCGAATTTTAGTTCAGTACTTC.

This sequence joins TRBV3-1 (or the pseudogene TRBV3-2) and TRBJ1-4; no reliable D call. Trimming removed 1 base from V and 4 bases from J, with 10 bases in between. CDR3 length: 15 amino acids. Per the germline V gene, CDR1 is LGHDT and CDR2 is YNNKEL (reference sequence). The DNA for the CDR3 is TGTGCCAGCAGCCAAGTGCAGTCGAATAATGAAAAACTGTTTTTT. This translates into CASSQVQSNNEKLFF.

The chain links TRBV28 to TRBJ2-7; TRBD2 aligns across 13 bases. The germline CDR1 and CDR2 sequences are MDHEN and SYDVKM. This CDR3 has 16 residues. V lost 5 bases, J lost 2 bases, and 6 bases stayed unmatched. CDR3 sequence: CASSRGTSGDTYEQYF. CDR3 in DNA: TGTGCCAGCAGTCGAGGGACTAGCGGGGACACCTACGAGCAGTACTTC.

The CDR3 is CASSPSSGRLDEQYF. The CDR3 region has the DNA TGTGCCAGCTCACCGTCCAGCGGGAGGCTCGACGAGCAGTACTTC. The chain carries TRBV18 and TRBJ2-7, with 9 bases matching TRBD2. With 3 bases clipped from V and 5 bases from J, the junction kept 8 bases outside the gene matches. This CDR3 has 15 amino acids. Germline V gives CDR1 KGHSH, CDR2 LQKENI.

The chain has TRBV12-3 or TRBV12-4 and TRBJ2-3; no definite D call. The CDR3 spans 13 residues. Trimming removed 4 bases at V and 3 bases at J, with 8 bases between. The CDR3 reads CASSSPGTDTQYF. The CDR3 nucleotides are TGTGCCAGCAGTTCCCCAGGAACAGATACGCAGTATTTT.

In nucleotides, the CDR3 is TGTGCCAGCAGCCTATTGGCCGGGACAGGGGAAAATCAGCCCCAGCATTTT. This encodes CASSLLAGTGENQPQHF. The rearrangement uses TRBV28 and TRBJ1-5; 10 positions agree with TRBD1. The CDR3 sequence is 17 residues long. From germline, CDR1 is MDHEN and CDR2 SYDVKM. The V gene end was trimmed by 6 bases and the J gene end by 4 bases; junction bases not matched to a gene: 12. The full variable domain, its missing parts supplied by reference TRBV28 and TRBJ1-5, is DVKVTQSSRYLVKRTGEKVFLECVQDMDHENMFWYRQDPGLGLRLIYFSYDVKMKEKGDIPEGYSVSREKKERFSLILESASTNQTSMYLCASSLLAGTGENQPQHFGDGTRLSIL.

The chain joins TRBV27 to TRBJ1-5; TRBD1 aligns across 9 bases. The CDR3 is 16 residues long. V shed 5 bases, J shed 1 base, and the junction held 6 bases outside the gene matches. CDR1 is MNHEY, CDR2 SMNVEV, per germline (reference sequence). The CDR3 spells CASSITGTGSNQPQHF. The CDR3 nucleotides read TGTGCCAGCAGTATAACCGGGACAGGGAGCAATCAGCCCCAGCATTTT.

CDR3 coding DNA: TGTGCCAGCTCACCGCTCCAGGGAAATCAGCCCCAGCATTTT. Translation gives CASSPLQGNQPQHF. The chain uses TRBV18 and TRBJ1-5; possible D gene TRBD1, 5 bases. From germline, CDR1 is KGHSH and CDR2 LQKENI. The germline V and J ends were trimmed by 3 bases and 4 bases, with 10 bases remaining between them. The CDR3 consists of 14 residues.

A few counts support this clone. This chain uses TRBV7-9 with TRBJ2-7; 7 bases map to TRBD1. Trimming cost V 5 bases and J 2 bases; bases outside gene matches: 3. CDR1 SEHNR and CDR2 FQNEAQ come from the germline V gene (reference sequence). The CDR3 sequence is 13 residues long. In nucleotides, the CDR3 is TGTGCCAGCAGCGACAGGGTAACCTACGAGCAGTACTTC. Its protein is CASSDRVTYEQYF.

The chain combines TRBV27 with TRBJ2-5, with a possible D match to TRBD1 (6 bases). This CDR3 contains 16 residues. The germline CDR1 and CDR2 sequences are MNHEY and SMNVEV (reference sequence). Trimming left V 0 bases short and J 5 bases short, with 16 bases between. Here the CDR3 reads CASSLSQGWMGETQYF. CDR3 DNA: TGTGCCAGCAGTTTATCCCAGGGGTGGATGGGGGAGACCCAGTACTTC.

The chain is built from TRBV2 and TRBJ1-1; D is unresolved. V was shortened by 8 bases and J by 1 base, with 14 bases between the two germline ends. Germline V gives CDR1 SNHLY, CDR2 FYNNEI. The CDR3 is 14 residues long. The CDR3 protein is CASAVIQSNTEAFF. CDR3 in DNA: TGTGCCAGCGCGGTAATCCAGTCGAACACTGAAGCTTTCTTT.

This chain uses TRBV30 with TRBJ2-7; D might be TRBD1 (5 bases). V dropped 0 bases and J dropped 5 bases, with 8 bases sitting between them. The CDR3 length is 12 residues. Germline loops: CDR1 GTSNPN, CDR2 SVGIG (reference sequence). The CDR3 DNA reads TGTGCCTGGAGTGTAGGGGTCGACGAGCAGTACTTC. Its translation: CAWSVGVDEQYF.

J is TRBJ1-2 and V is TRBV28; 10 positions agree with TRBD1. The germline V gene encodes CDR1 MDHEN and CDR2 SYDVKM. CDR3 length: 14 amino acids. V lost 6 bases, J lost 5 bases, and 6 bases stayed unmatched. The CDR3 nucleotides read TGTGCCAGCAGGGGGACAGGGGAAAGGTATGGCTACACCTTC. This encodes CASRGTGERYGYTF.

This clone was detected a few times. Additional DNA sequences in this sample encode the identical CDR3. V gene TRBV29-1 combines with J gene TRBJ2-6; weak D call: TRBD1 (6 bases). The germline V gene has CDR1 SQVTM and CDR2 ANQGSEA. V was pared by 6 bases and J by 0 bases, with 15 bases between. The CDR3 spans 16 residues. CDR3 in amino acids: CSVARDIHSGANVLTF. CDR3 bases: TGCAGCGTCGCCCGGGACATTCACTCTGGGGCCAACGTCCTGACTTTC.

This chain links TRBV5-1 with TRBJ2-5; 10 nucleotides match TRBD2. The CDR3 extends over 15 amino acids. Germline assignment: CDR1 SGHRS and CDR2 YFSETQ. After removal of 5 bases from V and 4 bases from J, the junction contained 8 bases not matched to a gene. The CDR3 nucleotides are TGCGCCAGCAGAGCTAGCGGGAGTAGACGAGAGACCCAGTACTTC. This codes for CASRASGSRRETQYF.